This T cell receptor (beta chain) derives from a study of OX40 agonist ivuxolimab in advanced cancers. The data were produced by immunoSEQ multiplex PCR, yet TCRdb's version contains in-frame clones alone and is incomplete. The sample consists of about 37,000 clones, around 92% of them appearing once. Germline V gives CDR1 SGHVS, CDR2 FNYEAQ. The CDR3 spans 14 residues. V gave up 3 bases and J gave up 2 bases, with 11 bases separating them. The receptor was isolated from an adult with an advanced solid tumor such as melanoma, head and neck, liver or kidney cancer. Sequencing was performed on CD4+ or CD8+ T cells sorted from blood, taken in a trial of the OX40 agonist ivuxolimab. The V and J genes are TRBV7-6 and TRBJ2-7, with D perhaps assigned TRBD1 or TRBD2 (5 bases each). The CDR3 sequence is CASSFRDRAYEQYF. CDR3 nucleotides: TGTGCCAGCAGCTTTCGGGACCGAGCCTACGAGCAGTACTTC.